This TCR beta chain emerged from a study of cytomegalovirus exposure and HLA in healthy donors. At the level of the study: An early data release held around 80 million unique TCRs from HLA-typed donors. Overall study results and limits: Among TCR beta chains of equal frequency, HLA-associated ones were more clonally expanded in a later analysis.

The CDR3 totals 15 residues. The germline V gene has CDR1 SGHVS and CDR2 FNYEAQ. The ends were cut back, 1 base at V and 0 bases at J, with 6 bases in the middle. Primers included in the PCR were 60 Vbeta and 13 Jbeta primers. Source study methods: The authors later counted around 80 million unique TCR beta chains, some 12 million of them shared. Sequenced by immunoSEQ multiplex PCR; TCRdb stores in-frame clones only, minus some. V and J calls and clone size are given by that table; D and trimming were obtained from the DNA. Of approximately 140,000 clones in the sample, around three quarters are singletons; the top ten hold around 7%. To note about this clone: Its antigen is unidentified.

This receptor was obtained from a man aged 35 to 55 in good health and CMV-seropositive. Source material: PBMCs. The chain is built from TRBV7-6 and TRBJ1-4; D gene unclear. The CDR3 reads CASSLVPSTNEKLFF. In nucleotides, the CDR3 is TGTGCCAGCAGCTTAGTTCCATCAACTAATGAAAAACTGTTTTTT. Using reference TRBV7-6 and TRBJ1-4 for the parts outside the CDR3, the full variable domain is GAGVSQSPRYKVTKRGQDVALRCDPISGHVSLYWYRQALGQGPEFLTYFNYEAQQDKSGLPNDRFSAERPEGSISTLTIQRTEQRDSAMYRCASSLVPSTNEKLFFGSGTQLSVL.